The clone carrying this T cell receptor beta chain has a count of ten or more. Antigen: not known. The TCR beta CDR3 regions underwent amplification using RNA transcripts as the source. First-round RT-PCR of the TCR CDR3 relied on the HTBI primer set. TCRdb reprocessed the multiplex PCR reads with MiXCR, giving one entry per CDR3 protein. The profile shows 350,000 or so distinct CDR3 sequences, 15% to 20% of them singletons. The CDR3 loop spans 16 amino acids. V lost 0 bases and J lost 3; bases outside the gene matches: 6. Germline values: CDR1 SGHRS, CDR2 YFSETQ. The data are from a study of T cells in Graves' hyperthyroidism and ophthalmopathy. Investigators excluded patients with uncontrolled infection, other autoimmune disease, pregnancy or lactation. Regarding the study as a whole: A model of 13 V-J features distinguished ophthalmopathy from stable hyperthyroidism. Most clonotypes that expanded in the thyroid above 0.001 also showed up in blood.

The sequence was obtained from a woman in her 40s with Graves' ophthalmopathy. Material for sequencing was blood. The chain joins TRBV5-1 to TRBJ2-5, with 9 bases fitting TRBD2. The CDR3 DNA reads TGCGCCAGCAGCTTGGAGGCGGGAGGGGTCGAAGAGACCCAGTACTTC. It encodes CASSLEAGGVEETQYF.